This T cell receptor (beta chain) was documented in a study of T cell responses to AZD1222 COVID-19 vaccine. This clone has more than one count but fewer than ten. Its antigen is undetermined. Here immunoSEQ multiplex PCR was the method, and the copy in TCRdb shows in-frame clones only, minus some. The table lists roughly 110,000 clones, nearly 90% of them singletons, with about 5% in the top ten. This CDR3 has 15 residues. The germline gives CDR1 SGHDN, CDR2 FVKESK. V was cut by 1 base and J by 1 base, with 10 bases left in between. Study observations and caveats: Spike as a whole was targeted by vaccine-associated CD4 TCRs, dominant at 160-218 and 743-854.

This receptor was taken from an adult who received the AZD1222 COVID-19 vaccine. The source was peripheral blood, collected 28 days after the second AZD1222 dose. This chain joins TRBV14 and TRBJ1-1; D not certain. CDR3 sequence: CASSQALGRNTEAFF. DNA for the CDR3: TGTGCCAGCAGCCAAGCTCTGGGAAGGAACACTGAAGCTTTCTTT.